Listed here are 16 T cell receptor beta chains from one sample, sequenced in a study of control samples from healthy donors and cancer patients. Here immunoSEQ multiplex PCR was the method, and the copy in TCRdb shows in-frame clones only, minus some. The sample holds 100,000 to 150,000 clones; about 90% are singletons and the top ten take just over 7.5%. Specimen: PBMCs. These receptors were collected from a man aged 45 to 65 with head and neck cancer.

This clone came up a few times. The rearrangement links TRBV11-2 to TRBJ1-4; D is ambiguous. Trimming removed 2 bases at V and 5 bases at J, with 12 bases between. CDR3 size: 15 residues. Germline V gene sequence: CDR1 SGHAT, CDR2 FQNNGV. The CDR3 nucleotides read TGTGCCAGCAGCTTAACGGAGTTCGGGAATGAAAAACTGTTTTTT. The encoded protein is CASSLTEFGNEKLFF.

The J gene is TRBJ2-7, the V gene TRBV2, with D hard to call. This CDR3 has 13 amino acids. The V and J ends lost 5 bases and 12 bases respectively, with 20 bases between them. Looked up from germline, CDR1 is SNHLY and CDR2 is FYNNEI. The CDR3 DNA is TGTGCCAGCAGTATGACATCAAGGGTTTTAGCGTACTTC. It yields the protein CASSMTSRVLAYF.

The chain has TRBV29-1 and TRBJ1-2; maybe TRBD1 (5 bases). Deletions cut 6 bases from V and 6 bases from J, with 17 bases between. Per germline, CDR1 SQVTM and CDR2 ANQGSEA. The CDR3 totals 13 residues. CDR3 DNA sequence: TGCAGCGTCTCGACGACAGCGGGACATGGCTACACCTTC. Its protein product is CSVSTTAGHGYTF.

V and J are TRBV19 and TRBJ2-7; no clear D gene. This CDR3 contains 14 residues. With 3 bases removed from V and 1 base from J, the gap between germline ends came to 10 bases. Germline V gene sequence: CDR1 LNHDA, CDR2 SQIVND (reference sequence). CDR3 DNA sequence: TGTGCCAGTAGTATGATCGACACATCCTACGAGCAGTACTTC. This encodes CASSMIDTSYEQYF.

The sample holds one count of this clone. The CDR3 DNA reads as TGCAGCGTTGGATCAACGGCGGACACCATATATTTT. It yields the protein CSVGSTADTIYF. V usage is TRBV29-1 and J usage is TRBJ1-3; D is unclear. This CDR3 spans 12 amino acids. The germline V and J ends were trimmed by 4 bases and 8 bases, with 12 bases remaining between them. CDR1 and CDR2 from the germline V gene are SQVTM and ANQGSEA.

This chain uses TRBV7-9 with TRBJ1-4; D not resolved. The CDR3 runs 14 residues. Trimming took 5 bases from V and 7 from J, leaving 14 bases between them. Germline V lookup: CDR1 SEHNR, CDR2 FQNEAQ (reference sequence). The CDR3, as DNA: TGTGCCAGCAGCGTAAACACGATGGCTGAAAAACTGTTTTTT. It codes for CASSVNTMAEKLFF.

The table lists this clone with a few counts. The chain's CDR3 is CASSPQQGGSSYNSPLHF. CDR3 nucleotide sequence: TGTGCCAGCAGTCCCCAGCAGGGAGGGAGCTCCTATAATTCACCCCTCCACTTT. V is TRBV6-6 and J is TRBJ1-6, with D possibly TRBD1 on 5 matching bases. Germline V lookup: CDR1 MNHNY, CDR2 SVGAGI (reference sequence). CDR3 size: 18 residues. V lost 5 bases, J lost 0 bases, and 17 bases lay in between.

V and J are TRBV27 and TRBJ2-2; 9 positions match TRBD2. This CDR3 has 18 residues. CDR1 and CDR2 from the germline V gene are MNHEY and SMNVEV (reference sequence). Losses at the gene ends were 0 bases for V and 5 bases for J; bases not matched to a gene: 10. The CDR3 bases are TGTGCCAGCAGTTTATCGCTTCCGGGACTAGCTTTTACCGGGGAGCTGTTTTTT. It encodes CASSLSLPGLAFTGELFF.

V is TRBV6-6 and J is TRBJ2-4, with D possibly being TRBD1 (6 bases). Germline V gives CDR1 MNHNY, CDR2 SVGAGI (reference sequence). There are 13 residues in the CDR3. The V and J ends lost 4 bases and 4 bases respectively, with 8 bases between them. CDR3 residues: CASSSGQKNIQYF. The CDR3 DNA sequence: TGTGCCAGCAGTTCCGGACAGAAAAACATTCAGTACTTC.

This clone was found a few times. The J gene is TRBJ1-6, the V gene TRBV10-3, with D perhaps matching TRBD1 (5 bases). Germline loops: CDR1 ENHRY, CDR2 SYGVKD. The CDR3 has 16 residues. V was clipped by 4 bases and J by 5 bases, with 15 bases between them. The CDR3 DNA reads TGTGCCATCAGTGGAGGGGTAGGAGTAGATAATTCACCCCTCCACTTT. This encodes CAISGGVGVDNSPLHF.

This chain joins TRBV11-3 and TRBJ1-5; 10 bases are shared with TRBD1. Germline values: CDR1 SGHNT, CDR2 YENEEA. V shed 4 bases, J shed 6 bases, and the junction held 3 bases outside the gene matches. This CDR3 contains 14 residues. The CDR3 loop reads CASSSTGGGQPQHF. In DNA form, the CDR3 reads TGTGCCAGCAGCTCGACAGGGGGCGGTCAGCCCCAGCATTTT.

The chain combines TRBV10-1 with TRBJ2-1; D remains ambiguous. V was clipped by 3 bases and J by 2 bases, with 5 bases between them. Germline values: CDR1 WNHNN, CDR2 SYGVQD (reference sequence). This CDR3 contains 13 residues. The DNA for the CDR3 is TGCGCCAGCAGTGACGGCGCCTACAATGAGCAGTTCTTC. Its protein product is CASSDGAYNEQFF.

In DNA form, the CDR3 reads TGTGCCAGCAGCTTAGCAACGGGGAAGGGCAATCAGCCCCAGCATTTT. Protein: CASSLATGKGNQPQHF. This chain connects TRBV7-9 to TRBJ1-5; D uncertain. CDR1 SEHNR and CDR2 FQNEAQ come from the germline V gene (reference sequence). The CDR3 loop spans 16 amino acids. V was trimmed by 0 bases and J by 2 bases, leaving 11 bases between them. The full variable domain, its missing parts supplied by reference TRBV7-9 and TRBJ1-5, is DTGVSQNPRHKITKRGQNVTFRCDPISEHNRLYWYRQTLGQGPEFLTYFQNEAQLEKSRLLSDRFSAERPKGSFSTLEIQRTEQGDSAMYLCASSLATGKGNQPQHFGDGTRLSIL.

This sequence joins TRBV11-3 and TRBJ2-1; D unclear. This CDR3 spans 14 amino acids. The V end was cut by 5 bases, the J end by 2 bases, with 10 bases between. The germline CDR1 and CDR2 sequences are SGHNT and YENEEA. The CDR3 reads CASSPDGTYNEQFF. DNA of the CDR3: TGTGCCAGCAGCCCAGACGGTACCTACAATGAGCAGTTCTTC.

The count of this clone is one. The chain employs TRBV7-9 and TRBJ1-1, with a possible D match to TRBD1 (5 bases). The V gene's germline CDR1 is SEHNR and CDR2 FQNEAQ (reference sequence). V was trimmed by 5 bases and J by 1 base, leaving 11 bases between them. This CDR3 contains 14 residues. CDR3 protein: CASSTNQGNTEAFF. The CDR3 DNA reads as TGTGCCAGCAGCACTAATCAGGGGAACACTGAAGCTTTCTTT. The full variable domain, in which reference TRBV7-9 and TRBJ1-1 provide the parts outside the CDR3, is DTGVSQNPRHKITKRGQNVTFRCDPISEHNRLYWYRQTLGQGPEFLTYFQNEAQLEKSRLLSDRFSAERPKGSFSTLEIQRTEQGDSAMYLCASSTNQGNTEAFFGQGTRLTVV.

The J gene is TRBJ1-6, the V gene TRBV30; D not certain. This CDR3 is built from 15 residues. V was clipped by 0 bases and J by 4 bases, with 10 bases between them. CDR1 is GTSNPN and CDR2 is SVGIG in the germline V gene (reference sequence). Here the CDR3 reads CAWSVGDTYNSPLHF. CDR3 coding DNA: TGTGCCTGGAGTGTAGGTGACACTTATAATTCACCCCTCCACTTT.